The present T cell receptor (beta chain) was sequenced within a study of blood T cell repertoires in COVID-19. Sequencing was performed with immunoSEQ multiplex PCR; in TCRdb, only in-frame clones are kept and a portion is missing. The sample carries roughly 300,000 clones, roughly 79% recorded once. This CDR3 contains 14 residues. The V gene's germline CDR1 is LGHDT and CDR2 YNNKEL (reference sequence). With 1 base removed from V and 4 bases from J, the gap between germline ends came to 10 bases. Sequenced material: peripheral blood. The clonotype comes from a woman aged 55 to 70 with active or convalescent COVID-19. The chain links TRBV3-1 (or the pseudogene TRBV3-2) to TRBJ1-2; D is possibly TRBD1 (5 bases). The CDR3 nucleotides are TGTGCCAGCAGCCAAGCGGCAGGGTCCTATGGCTACACCTTC. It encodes CASSQAAGSYGYTF.